This T cell receptor (beta chain) was captured by sequencing in a study of cytotoxic CD8 clonotypes in ibrutinib-treated CLL. Profiling relied on immunoSEQ multiplex PCR, and the TCRdb table lists in-frame clones only, not all of them. Of about 24,000 clones in the sample, 78% were seen once. There are 15 residues in the CDR3. Germline-derived CDR1 and CDR2 are MRHNA and SNTAGT. V lost 6 bases, J lost 0 bases, and 9 bases lay in between. The specimen comprised PBMCs, sampled before ibrutinib treatment. The chain is built from TRBV6-4 and TRBJ2-6; D is ambiguous. The sequence derives from a human donor with chronic lymphocytic leukemia. The CDR3 sequence: CASSPQSSGANVLTF. The CDR3 DNA follows: TGTGCCAGCAGCCCTCAAAGCTCTGGGGCCAACGTCCTGACTTTC.